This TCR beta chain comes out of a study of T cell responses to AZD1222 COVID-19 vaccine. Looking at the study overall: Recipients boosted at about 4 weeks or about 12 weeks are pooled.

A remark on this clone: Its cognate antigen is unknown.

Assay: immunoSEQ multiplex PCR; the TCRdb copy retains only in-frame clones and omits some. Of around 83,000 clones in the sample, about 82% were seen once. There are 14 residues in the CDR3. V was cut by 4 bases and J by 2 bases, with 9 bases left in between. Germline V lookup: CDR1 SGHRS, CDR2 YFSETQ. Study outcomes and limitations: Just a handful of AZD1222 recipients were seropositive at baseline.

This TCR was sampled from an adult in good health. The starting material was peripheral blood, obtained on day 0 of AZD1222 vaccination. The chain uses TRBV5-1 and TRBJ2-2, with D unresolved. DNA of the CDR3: TGCGCCAGCAGCCCCGCCCTAAACACCGGGGAGCTGTTTTTT. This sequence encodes CASSPALNTGELFF. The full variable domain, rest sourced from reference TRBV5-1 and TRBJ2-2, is KAGVTQTPRYLIKTRGQQVTLSCSPISGHRSVSWYQQTPGQGLQFLFEYFSETQRNKGNFPGRFSGRQFSNSRSEMNVSTLELGDSALYLCASSPALNTGELFFGEGSRLTVL.